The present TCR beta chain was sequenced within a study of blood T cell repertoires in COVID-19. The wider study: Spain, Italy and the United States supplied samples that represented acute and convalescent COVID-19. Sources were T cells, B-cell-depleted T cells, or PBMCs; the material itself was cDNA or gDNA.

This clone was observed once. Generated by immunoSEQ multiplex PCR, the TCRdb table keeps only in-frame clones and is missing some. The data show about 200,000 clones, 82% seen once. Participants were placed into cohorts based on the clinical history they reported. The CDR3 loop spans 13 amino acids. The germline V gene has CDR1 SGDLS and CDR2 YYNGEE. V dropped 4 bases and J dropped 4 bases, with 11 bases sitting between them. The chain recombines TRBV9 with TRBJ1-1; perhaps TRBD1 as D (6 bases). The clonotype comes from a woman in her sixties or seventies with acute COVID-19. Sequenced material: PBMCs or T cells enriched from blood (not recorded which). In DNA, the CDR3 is TGTGCCAGCAGCCCGGGAGGGGGCACTGAAGCTTTCTTT. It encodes CASSPGGGTEAFF.